One and the same sample provided the 25 T cell receptor beta chains below, sequenced in a study of chemoradiotherapy in HPV16-positive cancers (dated by TCRdb to 2021 to 2024). Library prep was done by the immunoSEQ multiplex PCR assay. Held by TCRdb, this immuneACCESS table contains in-frame sequences only and omits some clones. Under half of the omission traces to an unresolved V gene where checked; the cause of the rest is unknown. For this sample the table gives 3,300 or so clones, of which around two thirds were detected only once. Just over 14% of the sample is in the top ten clones. Sampling was conducted from a patient who underwent chemoradiotherapy. The source is a human donor with HPV-associated anogenital cancer.

This sequence joins TRBV5-6 and TRBJ1-5; maybe TRBD1 (5 bases). Germline V gives CDR1 SGHDT, CDR2 YYEEEE. V was cut by 6 bases and J by 7 bases, with 14 bases left in between. This CDR3 comprises 13 residues. The CDR3 bases are TGTGCCAGCACCCGGGGGGGTGGGCAGCCCCAGCATTTT. It specifies CASTRGGGQPQHF.

This chain uses TRBV28 with TRBJ1-5; D is perhaps TRBD1 (6 bases). From germline, CDR1 is MDHEN and CDR2 SYDVKM. CDR3 size: 15 residues. V was clipped by 6 bases and J by 7 bases, with 19 bases between them. CDR3 loop: CASSPPGQRYQPQHF. In DNA form, the CDR3 reads TGTGCCAGCAGCCCACCGGGACAAAGATACCAGCCCCAGCATTTT.

This chain joins TRBV6-1 and TRBJ2-1; D might be TRBD2 (6 bases). The CDR3 contains 14 residues. Per the germline V gene, CDR1 is MNHNS and CDR2 is SASEGT. V was trimmed by 4 bases and J by 6 bases, leaving 13 bases between them. Here the CDR3 reads CASSGASEANEQFF. The CDR3 bases are TGTGCCAGCAGTGGGGCTAGCGAAGCCAATGAGCAGTTCTTC.

The chain is built from TRBV5-1 and TRBJ1-6, with D perhaps TRBD1 (6 bases). Trimming shortened V by 6 bases and J by 3 bases, and 13 bases separated the two germline ends. This CDR3 spans 15 amino acids. Germline lookup yields CDR1 SGHRS and CDR2 YFSETQ. In nucleotides, the CDR3 is TGCGCCAGCACCACCACAGGGTACTATAATTCACCCCTCCACTTT. It specifies CASTTTGYYNSPLHF.

The count of this clone is one. The chain has TRBV2 and TRBJ1-2; 7 bases map to TRBD1. This CDR3 comprises 13 residues. Germline CDR1 is SNHLY and CDR2 is FYNNEI. J lost 2 bases, V lost 5 bases, and 2 bases had no gene match. The DNA for the CDR3 is TGTGCCAGCAGTTTGGGACAGAACTATGGCTACACCTTC. It is translated as CASSLGQNYGYTF.

This chain connects TRBV14 to TRBJ1-2; D not resolved. V was shortened by 4 bases and J by 6 bases, with 12 bases between the two germline ends. This CDR3 region has 13 residues. Germline loops: CDR1 SGHDN, CDR2 FVKESK. The CDR3 reads CASSRGIIDGYTF. The CDR3 DNA reads TGTGCCAGCAGCCGAGGGATCATAGATGGCTACACCTTC. Full variable domain (rest looked up from reference TRBV14 and TRBJ1-2): EAGVTQFPSHSVIEKGQTVTLRCDPISGHDNLYWYRRVMGKEIKFLLHFVKESKQDESGMPNNRFLAERTGGTYSTLKVQPAELEDSGVYFCASSRGIIDGYTFGSGTRLTVV.

This clone was picked up a small number of times. The V gene is TRBV29-1, the J gene TRBJ1-1; no definite D call. V dropped 7 bases and J dropped 6 bases, with 9 bases sitting between them. Germline assignment: CDR1 SQVTM and CDR2 ANQGSEA. The CDR3 is 10 residues long. CDR3 residues: CSAYYPEAFF. The CDR3 nucleotides are TGCAGCGCTTACTATCCTGAAGCTTTCTTT.

The chain recombines TRBV6-1 with TRBJ1-2; D not resolved. Germline assignment: CDR1 MNHNS and CDR2 SASEGT. The CDR3 spans 12 residues. Between the trimmed V and J ends, which lost 2 bases and 7 bases, there was a span of 8 bases. CDR3 coding DNA: TGTGCCAGCAGTGAAACAGAGCTTGGCTACACCTTC. Translated: CASSETELGYTF.

This clone was seen only a few times. V and J are TRBV10-2 and TRBJ1-1, with D perhaps matching TRBD1 (5 bases). Germline assignment: CDR1 WSHSY and CDR2 SAAADI. The CDR3 consists of 14 residues. V dropped 5 bases and J dropped 0 bases, with 10 bases sitting between them. The CDR3 spells CASSYQGLNTEAFF. CDR3 in DNA: TGCGCCAGCAGTTACCAGGGTCTGAACACTGAAGCTTTCTTT.

The chain recombines TRBV6-1 with TRBJ2-3, with TRBD1 identical over 7 bases. CDR1 is MNHNS and CDR2 is SASEGT in the germline V gene. This CDR3 contains 22 residues. Trimming at V came to 0 bases and at J to 0 bases, leaving 21 bases not matched to a gene. As DNA, the CDR3 is TGTGCCAGCAGTGAAGCGAGTATTGTCGGTGGGAAAGGACAGGCTAGCACAGATACGCAGTATTTT. Translated, it gives CASSEASIVGGKGQASTDTQYF.

The CDR3 here is CASRDRLGEKLFF. As DNA, the CDR3 is TGTGCCAGTCGAGACAGGTTAGGAGAAAAACTGTTTTTT. The chain couples TRBV2 to TRBJ1-4; the D gene is possibly TRBD1 (6 bases). The CDR3 has 13 amino acids. Trimming cost V 9 bases and J 8 bases, with 16 bases left between them. CDR1 SNHLY and CDR2 FYNNEI come from the germline V gene.

CDR3 loop: CASSPQAGTPFGYTF. DNA for the CDR3: TGCGCCAGCAGCCCCCAGGCCGGGACACCGTTTGGCTACACCTTC. V and J are TRBV4-3 and TRBJ1-2, with D perhaps matching TRBD1 (6 bases). V was clipped by 4 bases and J by 7 bases, with 19 bases between them. CDR1 and CDR2 from the germline V gene are LGHNA and YSLEER. The CDR3 runs to 15 residues.

The sample holds a few counts of this clone. The chain couples TRBV25-1 to TRBJ2-7, with D unresolved. CDR1 is MGHDK, CDR2 SYGVNS, per germline. Trimming took off 11 bases at V and 6 bases at J, with 17 bases between the two ends. This CDR3 is built from 12 residues. CDR3 amino acids: CAGSSPSGEQYF. CDR3 in DNA: TGTGCCGGGTCGTCCCCGTCCGGCGAGCAGTACTTC.

This chain connects TRBV10-2 to TRBJ2-1; the match to TRBD2 covers 8 bases. The junction had 10 bases not matched to a gene; V was cut back by 3 bases and J by 9 bases. This CDR3 is built from 15 residues. Germline CDR1 is WSHSY and CDR2 is SAAADI. For the CDR3, the DNA is TGCGCCAGCAGTGAATGGACTAGCCGGCCGGGTGAGCAGTTCTTC. Translating gives CASSEWTSRPGEQFF.

The chain couples TRBV19 to TRBJ1-5; D gene unclear. The length of the CDR3 is 12 residues. Germline V gene sequence: CDR1 LNHDA, CDR2 SQIVND (reference sequence). V gave up 2 bases and J gave up 6 bases, with 5 bases separating them. The chain's CDR3 is CASSIFGQPQHF. In DNA, the CDR3 is TGTGCCAGTAGTATATTTGGTCAGCCCCAGCATTTT. Together with reference TRBV19 and TRBJ1-5, the CDR3 gives the full variable domain: DGGITQSPKYLFRKEGQNVTLSCEQNLNHDAMYWYRQDPGQGLRLIYYSQIVNDFQKGDIAEGYSVSREKKESFPLTVTSAQKNPTAFYLCASSIFGQPQHFGDGTRLSIL.

Here the CDR3 reads CASSDRFRSYEQYF. CDR3 bases: TGTGCCAGCAGTGACAGGTTCCGCTCCTACGAGCAGTACTTC. The chain combines TRBV6-5 with TRBJ2-7; D is perhaps TRBD1 (6 bases). Trimming removed 5 bases from V and 0 bases from J, with 11 bases in between. Germline CDR1 MNHEY, CDR2 SVGAGI. This CDR3 contains 14 residues.

The chain joins TRBV2 to TRBJ2-3, with 16 bases fitting TRBD2. Germline values: CDR1 SNHLY, CDR2 FYNNEI. The J segment lost 11 bases and the V segment lost 6 bases, leaving 20 bases of the junction unmatched. This CDR3 is built from 19 residues. CDR3 region: CASRTGTSGGAGAVRGQYF. In nucleotides, the CDR3 is TGTGCCAGCAGAACCGGGACTAGCGGGGGGGCTGGTGCCGTTCGGGGGCAGTATTTT.

This clone has just a few counts. The chain uses TRBV5-1 and TRBJ1-1; 8 nucleotides match TRBD1. Germline V gene data show CDR1 as SGHRS and CDR2 as YFSETQ. The CDR3 contains 14 residues. The V segment lost 4 bases and the J segment 1 base; nucleotides outside the gene matches: 3. The CDR3, as DNA: TGCGCCAGCAGCCCCGGGACAGGGAACACTGAAGCTTTCTTT. This encodes CASSPGTGNTEAFF.

V is TRBV6-5 and J is TRBJ2-2; D not resolved. There are 14 residues in the CDR3. The V end lost 2 bases, the J end lost 6 bases, and 10 bases lay between the germline ends. Looked up from germline, CDR1 is MNHEY and CDR2 is SVGAGI. The DNA for the CDR3 is TGTGCCAGCAGTTACACCGTACCCGCCGGGGAGCTGTTTTTT. Encoded protein: CASSYTVPAGELFF.

V is TRBV5-1 and J is TRBJ1-1; D unresolved. The germline V gene encodes CDR1 SGHRS and CDR2 YFSETQ. V was trimmed by 4 bases and J by 3 bases, leaving 10 bases between them. The CDR3 spans 13 residues. CDR3 residues: CASSLWSYTEAFF. The CDR3 nucleotides are TGCGCCAGCAGCCTCTGGTCGTACACTGAAGCTTTCTTT.

The sample holds one count of this clone. V gene TRBV29-1 combines with J gene TRBJ1-1, with a weak D call TRBD1 (6 bases). V shed 5 bases and J shed 10 bases, with 14 bases lying between them. Germline CDR1 and CDR2: SQVTM and ANQGSEA. The CDR3 is 11 residues long. In DNA, the CDR3 is TGCAGCGTTTGGGGGGGGCATGGAGCTTTCTTT. Encoded protein: CSVWGGHGAFF.

The V call is TRBV4-1, the J call TRBJ1-6; tentative D call: TRBD1 (5 bases). The CDR3 is 15 amino acids. CDR1 is MGHRA, CDR2 YSYEKL, per germline. V lost 5 bases, J lost 9 bases, and 17 bases lay in between. The CDR3 nucleotides are TGCGCCAGCAGCTCACCCAAAGGGGAAACTTCACCCCTCCACTTT. Its translation: CASSSPKGETSPLHF.

This chain joins TRBV13 and TRBJ2-3; tentative D call: TRBD1 (5 bases). The CDR3 spans 14 residues. In germline, CDR1 is PRHDT, CDR2 FYEKMQ (reference sequence). The ends were cut back, 5 bases at V and 2 bases at J, with 11 bases in the middle. CDR3 DNA sequence: TGTGCCAGCAGCCCCCGACAGTTCACAGATACGCAGTATTTT. It specifies CASSPRQFTDTQYF.

The chain uses TRBV7-2 and TRBJ2-3, with D unclear. This CDR3 has 15 residues. The germline CDR1 and CDR2 sequences are SGHTA and FQGNSA. Trimming removed 5 bases from V and 2 bases from J, with 14 bases in between. The CDR3 sequence is CASSPLRTYTDTQYF. In DNA, the CDR3 is TGTGCCAGCAGCCCCCTCCGGACCTACACAGATACGCAGTATTTT.

This clone occurred once. The chain carries TRBV6-5 and TRBJ1-3, with D perhaps TRBD1 (5 bases). The germline V gene encodes CDR1 MNHEY and CDR2 SVGAGI. Trimming cost V 5 bases and J 4 bases, with 9 bases left between them. CDR3 length equals 13 residues. The CDR3 bases are TGTGCCAGCAGTCAAAACAGGGGAAACACCATATATTTT. Protein sequence: CASSQNRGNTIYF.